The 27 T cell receptor beta chains reported below all come from one sample, sequenced in a study of shared clonotypes between healthy human individuals. The data were produced by immunoSEQ multiplex PCR, yet TCRdb's version contains in-frame clones alone and is incomplete. The repertoire holds approximately 320,000 clones, with roughly 70% as singletons. The sequenced sample was memory CD4+ T cells sorted from blood. Indicated subset: CD45RA-negative fraction. These receptors came from a man aged 25 to 40 in good health.

Worth noting for this clone: The sample carries other DNA sequences with the same CDR3. The chain combines TRBV19 with TRBJ2-7; 8 bases line up with TRBD2. The CDR3 consists of 14 residues. The germline V gene encodes CDR1 LNHDA and CDR2 SQIVND (reference sequence). V dropped 1 base and J dropped 3; count of bases not matched to a gene: 2. The CDR3 loop reads CASSIASGSYEQYF. CDR3 nucleotide sequence: TGTGCCAGTAGTATAGCCAGCGGGAGCTACGAGCAGTACTTC.

This clone was counted only a few times. The J gene is TRBJ2-3, the V gene TRBV9; 10 nucleotides match TRBD2. CDR1 is SGDLS, CDR2 YYNGEE, per germline. Trimming at V came to 0 bases and at J to 3 bases, leaving 4 bases not matched to a gene. The CDR3 loop spans 16 amino acids. The CDR3 DNA reads as TGTGCCAGCAGCGTAGCTGCACTAGCGGGAACAGATACGCAGTATTTT. It encodes CASSVAALAGTDTQYF.

This clone was observed a few times. The gene calls are TRBV6-4 and TRBJ2-1, with 11 bases identical to TRBD2. Germline CDR1 and CDR2: MRHNA and SNTAGT. J lost 4 bases, V lost 4 bases, and 3 bases had no gene match. The CDR3 length is 15 residues. The CDR3 is CASSVLAGAYNEQFF. CDR3 nucleotide sequence: TGTGCCAGCAGTGTACTAGCGGGAGCTTACAATGAGCAGTTCTTC.

The table lists this clone with a count of one. The rearrangement links TRBV7-2 to TRBJ2-1; unclear D gene. The CDR3 contains 13 residues. V was cut by 2 bases and J by 4 bases, with 6 bases left in between. Germline values: CDR1 SGHTA, CDR2 FQGNSA. In DNA form, the CDR3 reads TGTGCCAGCAGCTTAAACTCATACAATGAGCAGTTCTTC. Protein product: CASSLNSYNEQFF.

This sequence joins TRBV27 and TRBJ2-3; 9 positions match TRBD1. Trimming removed 4 bases from V and 4 bases from J; junction bases left unmatched: 0. The CDR3 runs to 13 residues. The germline V gene encodes CDR1 MNHEY and CDR2 SMNVEV (reference sequence). The CDR3 reads CASSWDRADTQYF. In DNA form, the CDR3 reads TGTGCCAGCAGTTGGGACAGGGCAGATACGCAGTATTTT.

V and J are TRBV10-3 and TRBJ2-3; D unclear. Trimming took 10 bases from V and 5 from J, leaving 7 bases between them. Germline CDR1 and CDR2: ENHRY and SYGVKD. The CDR3 sequence is 10 residues long. CDR3 sequence reads: CATSGDTQYF. CDR3 nucleotide sequence: TGTGCCACTTCAGGAGATACGCAGTATTTT.

This chain joins TRBV29-1 and TRBJ2-7; possible D gene TRBD1, 5 bases. Germline assignment: CDR1 SQVTM and CDR2 ANQGSEA. The V end lost 6 bases, the J end lost 0 bases, and 9 bases lay between the germline ends. This CDR3 is 12 amino acids long. CDR3 amino acids: CSVYRRSYEQYF. The DNA of the CDR3 is TGCAGCGTCTACAGGCGCTCCTACGAGCAGTACTTC.

This clone was seen more than once but under ten times. The J gene is TRBJ2-7, the V gene TRBV10-3, with D perhaps being TRBD1 or TRBD2 (6 bases each). The germline V and J ends were trimmed by 0 bases and 3 bases, with 15 bases remaining between them. This CDR3 is built from 16 residues. In germline, CDR1 is ENHRY, CDR2 SYGVKD. For the CDR3, the DNA is TGTGCCATCAGTGAGTCGAGGGGGGCAGGAATCTACGAGCAGTACTTC. Translating gives CAISESRGAGIYEQYF.

The gene calls are TRBV28 and TRBJ2-7; D call uncertain. CDR3 length equals 15 residues. V lost 5 bases, J lost 1 base, and 15 bases lay in between. From germline, CDR1 is MDHEN and CDR2 SYDVKM. In DNA, the CDR3 is TGTGCCAGCAGTCGCGTGGGAAGTAGGTCCTACGAGCAGTACTTC. It is translated as CASSRVGSRSYEQYF.

The rearrangement joins TRBV28 to TRBJ2-1; 10 positions match TRBD2. This CDR3 contains 15 residues. Trimming at V came to 7 bases and at J to 7 bases, leaving 10 bases not matched to a gene. Germline V gene sequence: CDR1 MDHEN, CDR2 SYDVKM. The CDR3 sequence is CASTQLAGGRNEQFF. The CDR3 coding sequence is TGTGCCAGCACCCAATTAGCGGGAGGTAGAAATGAGCAGTTCTTC. The full variable domain, in which reference TRBV28 and TRBJ2-1 provide the parts outside the CDR3, is DVKVTQSSRYLVKRTGEKVFLECVQDMDHENMFWYRQDPGLGLRLIYFSYDVKMKEKGDIPEGYSVSREKKERFSLILESASTNQTSMYLCASTQLAGGRNEQFFGPGTRLTVL.

The chain links TRBV11-2 to TRBJ1-3; D perhaps matches TRBD1 (6 bases). This CDR3 is built from 14 residues. Trimming shortened V by 4 bases and J by 2 bases, and 9 bases separated the two germline ends. CDR1 is SGHAT and CDR2 is FQNNGV in the germline V gene. The CDR3 reads CASSSTGPGNTIYF. The DNA of the CDR3 is TGTGCCAGCAGCTCCACAGGGCCTGGAAACACCATATATTTT.

The rearrangement joins TRBV7-2 to TRBJ1-1; the D gene is possibly TRBD1 (6 bases). The CDR3 consists of 13 residues. In germline, CDR1 is SGHTA, CDR2 FQGNSA. V lost 4 bases and J 11 bases, leaving 17 bases between the germline ends. CDR3: CASSSKGGVAAFF. CDR3 sequence (DNA): TGTGCCAGCAGCTCAAAGGGGGGAGTGGCTGCTTTCTTT.

The chain couples TRBV30 to TRBJ2-5; 8 nucleotides agree with TRBD1. CDR1 is GTSNPN, CDR2 SVGIG, per germline (reference sequence). The CDR3 totals 14 residues. V lost 2 bases and J lost 1; bases outside the gene matches: 3. DNA for the CDR3: TGTGCCTGGAGTCGAGGGACAGGCCAAGAGACCCAGTACTTC. Its translation: CAWSRGTGQETQYF.

This chain connects TRBV14 to TRBJ2-3; D could derive from TRBD1 or TRBD2 (5 bases each). V was shortened by 6 bases and J by 7 bases, with 23 bases between the two germline ends. This CDR3 region has 16 residues. The germline V gene encodes CDR1 SGHDN and CDR2 FVKESK. DNA for the CDR3: TGTGCCAGCAGAGGGACCGGGGAGTCTGGTAAACATACGCAGTATTTT. Amino acids: CASRGTGESGKHTQYF. Variable domain in full (rest from reference TRBV14 and TRBJ2-3): EAGVTQFPSHSVIEKGQTVTLRCDPISGHDNLYWYRRVMGKEIKFLLHFVKESKQDESGMPNNRFLAERTGGTYSTLKVQPAELEDSGVYFCASRGTGESGKHTQYFGPGTRLTVL.

The genes are TRBV5-8 and TRBJ1-2; D not resolved. The V end lost 3 bases, the J end lost 5 bases, and 11 bases lay between the germline ends. Germline loops: CDR1 SGHTS, CDR2 YDEGEE. CDR3 length equals 13 residues. CDR3 in DNA: TGTGCCAGCAGCTGGCGGGCTTCATATGGCTACACCTTC. Amino acids: CASSWRASYGYTF.

V and J are TRBV27 and TRBJ1-5; 7 bases are a match to TRBD1. With V trimmed by 4 bases and J by 4 bases, 22 bases remained unmatched. CDR1 and CDR2 (germline): MNHEY, SMNVEV (reference sequence). This CDR3 spans 20 amino acids. CDR3 DNA sequence: TGTGCCAGCAGTTCCCGGGCACAGGGGATCACAAAGAAATGGAATCAGCCCCAGCATTTT. It translates to CASSSRAQGITKKWNQPQHF.

The chain combines TRBV6-6 with TRBJ1-1; 8 bases agree with TRBD1. This CDR3 has 13 amino acids. V lost 5 bases to trimming and J lost 5 bases; unmatched junction nucleotides: 4. The germline CDR1 and CDR2 sequences are MNHNY and SVGAGI (reference sequence). Here the CDR3 reads CASSGQGITEAFF. CDR3 nucleotides: TGTGCCAGCAGTGGACAGGGAATAACTGAAGCTTTCTTT.

This chain joins TRBV27 and TRBJ2-5, with 7 bases that match TRBD1. This CDR3 region has 14 residues. The germline V gene encodes CDR1 MNHEY and CDR2 SMNVEV (reference sequence). V shed 0 bases, J shed 4 bases, and the junction held 2 bases outside the gene matches. In DNA, the CDR3 is TGTGCCAGCAGTTTATCCCCAGGGGGAGAGACCCAGTACTTC. This sequence encodes CASSLSPGGETQYF.

The chain is built from TRBV29-1 and TRBJ2-7; TRBD1 is a possible D gene (5 bases). The CDR3 is 14 amino acids. Trimming took 6 bases from V and 4 from J, leaving 19 bases between them. CDR1 is SQVTM and CDR2 is ANQGSEA in the germline V gene. In nucleotides, the CDR3 is TGCAGCGTGGAAAAGGTTAGGGGCACTTACGAGCAGTACTTC. Its translation: CSVEKVRGTYEQYF.

The J gene is TRBJ2-7, the V gene TRBV6-1; possibly TRBD1 or TRBD2 for D (5 bases each). The CDR3 runs to 14 residues. Germline V gene lookup returns CDR1 MNHNS and CDR2 SASEGT. V was cut by 6 bases and J by 4 bases, with 16 bases left in between. CDR3 DNA sequence: TGTGCCAGCAGCCGGGACCCTCGAGAATACGAGCAGTACTTC. It is translated as CASSRDPREYEQYF.

This clone showed up just once. This CDR3 reads CASSLARGRWNTIYF. For the CDR3, the DNA is TGTGCCAGCAGCTTGGCCAGGGGGAGGTGGAACACCATATATTTT. The V gene is TRBV5-6, the J gene TRBJ1-3; 7 bases are a match to TRBD1. The CDR3 extends over 15 amino acids. Germline V gene data show CDR1 as SGHDT and CDR2 as YYEEEE. J was trimmed by 7 bases and V by 0 bases; bases with no gene match: 7.

The CDR3 is CASSLLLAVETQYF. CDR3 sequence (DNA): TGTGCCAGCAGCCTACTACTAGCCGTCGAGACCCAGTACTTC. This chain links TRBV5-5 with TRBJ2-5; D may be TRBD2 (6 bases). The germline gives CDR1 SGHKS, CDR2 YYEKEE (reference sequence). The CDR3 runs to 14 residues. V was trimmed by 4 bases and J by 5 bases, leaving 15 bases between them.

Comment on this clone: Other DNA sequences in this sample translate to the same CDR3. The chain couples TRBV30 to TRBJ2-7, with D perhaps TRBD1 (6 bases). The V end was cut by 7 bases, the J end by 4 bases, with 14 bases between. Germline assignment: CDR1 GTSNPN and CDR2 SVGIG (reference sequence). There are 12 residues in the CDR3. This CDR3 is CAYKQGTYEQYF. CDR3 in DNA: TGTGCCTACAAACAGGGCACGTACGAGCAGTACTTC.

As regards this clone: Relative to the germline gene, one junction end is altered; a read error may explain this. The chain combines TRBV28 with TRBJ2-7; possible D gene TRBD1, 5 bases. This CDR3 contains 15 residues. CDR1 is MDHEN and CDR2 is SYDVKM in the germline V gene. In DNA form, the CDR3 reads TGTGCCAGCAGCTTATGGACAAGGCGATCCTACGAGCAGTACTTC. Its protein product is CASSLWTRRSYEQYF.

About this clone itself: This CDR3 is also generated by other DNA sequences in the sample. The J gene is TRBJ2-1, the V gene TRBV18; D is ambiguous. The CDR3 is 12 amino acids. Trimming shortened V by 3 bases and J by 8 bases, and 8 bases separated the two germline ends. CDR1 and CDR2 (germline): KGHSH, LQKENI. The CDR3 loop is CASSPSADEQFF. In nucleotides, the CDR3 is TGTGCCAGCTCACCGTCGGCTGATGAGCAGTTCTTC.

V and J are TRBV2 and TRBJ2-2, with D unresolved. V was trimmed by 6 bases and J by 4 bases, leaving 12 bases between them. Germline V gene lookup returns CDR1 SNHLY and CDR2 FYNNEI. The CDR3 is 14 residues long. The CDR3 here is CASSDNFGTGELFF. The CDR3 DNA reads as TGTGCCAGCAGCGATAACTTCGGCACCGGGGAGCTGTTTTTT.

V is TRBV18 and J is TRBJ2-1; 8 bases line up with TRBD2. The CDR3 loop spans 15 amino acids. V was pared by 1 base and J by 5 bases, with 4 bases of the junction left unmatched. The germline V gene encodes CDR1 KGHSH and CDR2 LQKENI. Written as DNA, the CDR3 is TGTGCCAGCTCACCACTAGCGGGAAAAGACAATGAGCAGTTCTTC. This codes for CASSPLAGKDNEQFF. The full variable domain, its missing parts supplied by reference TRBV18 and TRBJ2-1, is NAGVMQNPRHLVRRRGQEARLRCSPMKGHSHVYWYRQLPEEGLKFMVYLQKENIIDESGMPKERFSAEFPKEGPSILRIQQVVRGDSAAYFCASSPLAGKDNEQFFGPGTRLTVL.